The clone carrying this T cell receptor beta chain was seen a handful of times. Its target is unknown. Mismatch with germline at one junction end may stem from a read error. Method: immunoSEQ multiplex PCR; TCRdb's copy keeps in-frame clones and lacks some. The sample includes roughly 330,000 clones, about 90% of them seen just once. The entry originates in a study of cytomegalovirus exposure and HLA in healthy donors. Regarding the study as a whole: Cytomegalovirus-associated status was assigned to 150 or so TCR beta chains. There were some public TCRs occurring in many donors, but most TCR sequences were rare. First-cohort TCR clusters were later found to tend to co-occur in the 120 or so validation repertoires. In vitro checks showed that a few CMV-associated chains really do target CMV antigens.

The CDR3 is made up of 8 amino acids. Per germline, CDR1 SGHTS and CDR2 YDEGEE. This chain links TRBV5-8 with TRBJ1-3; D gene unclear. This clonotype originated in a woman aged 25 to 39 in good health and CMV-seropositive. The material sequenced was PBMCs. For the CDR3, the DNA is TGTGCCAGCAGCTTGGAGGATTTT. This codes for CASSLEDF.